This T cell receptor (beta chain) was sequenced in a study of response to subunit inactivated influenza vaccine. This clonotype has a handful of counts. Its antigen is undetermined. This CDR3 region has 13 residues. Trimming left V 5 bases short and J 2 bases short, with 9 bases between. The V gene's germline CDR1 is SGHVS and CDR2 FQNEAQ. Study-level results: Authors suggested seasonal influenza vaccinations each recruit few new T cells.

TCRdb recomputed calls from the RT-PCR reads with MiXCR, one row per CDR3 protein. The sample contains some 640,000 distinct CDR3 sequences, approximately 13% of which appear only once. This TCR was sampled from a man between 45 and 60 years old who received an inactivated influenza vaccine. Sequenced material: PBMCs from blood, taken 14 to 15 days before vaccination. This chain connects TRBV7-8 to TRBJ1-1; maybe TRBD1 (6 bases). The CDR3 nucleotides are TGTGCCAGCAGCGCGGGACACAACACTGAAGCTTTCTTT. It encodes CASSAGHNTEAFF.